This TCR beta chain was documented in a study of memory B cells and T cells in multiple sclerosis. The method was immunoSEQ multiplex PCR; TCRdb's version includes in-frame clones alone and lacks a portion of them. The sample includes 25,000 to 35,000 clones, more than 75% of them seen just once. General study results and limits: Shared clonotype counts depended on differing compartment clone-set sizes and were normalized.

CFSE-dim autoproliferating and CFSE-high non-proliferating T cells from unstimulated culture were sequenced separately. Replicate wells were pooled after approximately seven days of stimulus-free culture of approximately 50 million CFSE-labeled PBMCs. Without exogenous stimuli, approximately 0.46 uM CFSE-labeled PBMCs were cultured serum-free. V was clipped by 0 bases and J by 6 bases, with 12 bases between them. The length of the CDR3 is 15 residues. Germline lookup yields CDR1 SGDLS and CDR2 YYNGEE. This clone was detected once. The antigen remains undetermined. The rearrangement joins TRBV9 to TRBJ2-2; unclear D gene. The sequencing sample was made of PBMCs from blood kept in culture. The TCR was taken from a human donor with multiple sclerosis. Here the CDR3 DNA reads TGTGCCAGCAGCGTAGTGGGATTGGGGTCCGGGGAGCTGTTTTTT. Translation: CASSVVGLGSGELFF.